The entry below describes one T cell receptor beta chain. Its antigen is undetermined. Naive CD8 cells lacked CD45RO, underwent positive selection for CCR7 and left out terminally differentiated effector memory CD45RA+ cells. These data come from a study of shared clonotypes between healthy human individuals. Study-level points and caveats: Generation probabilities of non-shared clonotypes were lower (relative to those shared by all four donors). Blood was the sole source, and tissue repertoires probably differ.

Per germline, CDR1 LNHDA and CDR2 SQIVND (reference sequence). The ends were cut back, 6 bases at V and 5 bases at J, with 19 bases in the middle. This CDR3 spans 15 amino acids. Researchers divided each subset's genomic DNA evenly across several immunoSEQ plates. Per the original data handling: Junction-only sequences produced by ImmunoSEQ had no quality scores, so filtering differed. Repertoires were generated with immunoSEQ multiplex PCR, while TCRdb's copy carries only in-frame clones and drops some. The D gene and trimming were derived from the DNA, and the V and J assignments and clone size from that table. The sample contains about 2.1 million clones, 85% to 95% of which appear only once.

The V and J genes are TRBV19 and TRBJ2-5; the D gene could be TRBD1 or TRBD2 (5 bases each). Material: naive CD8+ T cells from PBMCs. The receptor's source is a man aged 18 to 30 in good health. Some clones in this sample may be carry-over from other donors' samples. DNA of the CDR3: TGTGCCAGTAGCTCCCTGGGACGGGGCGCGGAGACCCAGTACTTC. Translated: CASSSLGRGAETQYF.